What follows are 26 T cell receptor beta chains derived from one specimen sequenced in a study of regulatory T cells in long-lasting Graves disease. TCR beta libraries were built with iRepertoire HTBI primers and Arm-PCR of CDR3 regions. MiXCR, run by TCRdb on the multiplex PCR reads, gives a single entry per CDR3 protein. In the table there are roughly 260,000 distinct CDR3 sequences, about 17% of which are singletons. The sample's time point: newly diagnosed GD, antithyroid drugs for less than 3 months. RNA from PBMCs was the source of the TCR library. This sample also appeared in a second study, on T cells in Graves' hyperthyroidism and ophthalmopathy.

The sample was peripheral blood mononuclear cells (PBMCs), taken at new diagnosis, from a patient treated with antithyroid drugs. Receptors originate from a woman aged 25 to 39 with Graves disease.

This clonotype was detected a few times. A read error is possible here, since a much larger clone lies one base away. The chain recombines TRBV5-1 with TRBJ2-1, with TRBD2 matching over 10 bases. From germline, CDR1 is SGHRS and CDR2 YFSETQ. The J segment lost 13 bases and the V segment lost 0 bases, leaving 13 bases of the junction unmatched. The CDR3 runs to 16 residues. The CDR3 spells CASSLVASGGQETQFF. Here the CDR3 DNA reads TGCGCCAGCAGCTTGGTGGCTAGCGGGGGTCAAGAGACCCAGTTCTTC.

This clonotype appeared many times. The chain carries TRBV2 and TRBJ1-5, with D possibly TRBD1 on 6 matching bases. V lost 3 bases to trimming and J lost 4 bases, with 10 bases between them. CDR1 is SNHLY and CDR2 is FYNNEI in the germline V gene. The CDR3 extends over 14 amino acids. CDR3 sequence reads: CASSEDSYNQPQHF. In DNA, the CDR3 is TGTGCCAGCAGTGAGGACAGCTATAATCAGCCCCAGCATTTT.

For the CDR3, the DNA is TGTGCCAGCAGCTTAGTGGGGACAGCCCTAAGCTACACCTTC. It encodes CASSLVGTALSYTF. The rearrangement joins TRBV7-9 to TRBJ1-2, with 7 bases that match TRBD1. V trimming: 1 base; J trimming: 9 bases; junction bases outside the gene matches: 8. The length of the CDR3 is 14 residues. CDR1 is SEHNR and CDR2 is FQNEAQ in the germline V gene (reference sequence). Filled out from reference TRBV7-9 and TRBJ1-2, the complete variable domain reads DTGVSQNPRHKITKRGQNVTFRCDPISEHNRLYWYRQTLGQGPEFLTYFQNEAQLEKSRLLSDRFSAERPKGSFSTLEIQRTEQGDSAMYLCASSLVGTALSYTFGSGTRLTVV.

For this clonotype: This may stem from a read error, because a much larger clone lies one nucleotide away. The chain has TRBV6-1 and TRBJ1-1; 8 positions agree with TRBD1. Germline V gene sequence: CDR1 MNHNS, CDR2 SASEGT. This CDR3 contains 15 residues. Losses at the gene ends were 3 bases for V and 5 bases for J; bases not matched to a gene: 8. The CDR3: CASSEGTGKETEAFF. In DNA, the CDR3 is TGTGCCAGCAGTGAGGGGACAGGAAAGGAGACTGAAGCTTTCTTT.

V and J are TRBV27 and TRBJ2-3, with 7 bases fitting TRBD2. The J call is in doubt because the DNA end fits TRBJ2-1 better. Germline assignment: CDR1 MNHEY and CDR2 SMNVEV (reference sequence). The CDR3 sequence is 16 residues long. CDR3 nucleotides: TGTGCCAGCAGTTCCCAGGGATCGGGGGGAAACAATGAGCAGTTCTTC. This encodes CASSSQGSGGNNEQFF.

The table lists this clonotype with a few counts. This chain joins TRBV9 and TRBJ1-1; the D is unclear. There are 11 residues in the CDR3. The germline gives CDR1 SGDLS, CDR2 YYNGEE. Trimming cost V 5 bases and J 4 bases, with 6 bases left between them. CDR3 amino acids: CASRRGTEAFF. CDR3 coding DNA: TGTGCCAGCAGACGGGGCACTGAAGCTTTCTTT.

This clonotype was seen many times. The chain is built from TRBV12-3 or TRBV12-4 and TRBJ1-1; TRBD1 is a possible D gene (5 bases). The CDR3 has 14 amino acids. V lost 3 bases and J lost 4, with 12 bases in between. The CDR3 sequence is CASSFPSGSTEAFF. CDR3 nucleotides: TGTGCCAGCAGTTTTCCCTCAGGGAGCACTGAAGCTTTCTTT.

This clonotype was counted a few times. The gene calls are TRBV20-1 and TRBJ2-1; a possible D gene is TRBD2 (6 bases). Germline V gene sequence: CDR1 DFQATT, CDR2 SNEGSKA (reference sequence). The CDR3 is 12 amino acids. V lost 5 bases and J 10 bases, leaving 15 bases between the germline ends. In DNA form, the CDR3 reads TGCAGTGCTTACCCGGACTATTACGAGCAGTTCTTC. Amino acid sequence: CSAYPDYYEQFF.

This clonotype has only a few counts. The chain recombines TRBV9 with TRBJ2-1, with TRBD2 matching 7 bases. The CDR3 consists of 15 residues. The germline gives CDR1 SGDLS, CDR2 YYNGEE. J was trimmed by 4 bases and V by 0 bases; bases with no gene match: 4. The CDR3 sequence: CASSVVASGYNEQFF. DNA of the CDR3: TGTGCCAGCAGCGTAGTGGCTAGCGGTTACAATGAGCAGTTCTTC. Together with reference TRBV9 and TRBJ2-1, the CDR3 gives the full variable domain: DSGVTQTPKHLITATGQRVTLRCSPRSGDLSVYWYQQSLDQGLQFLIQYYNGEERAKGNILERFSAQQFPDLHSELNLSSLELGDSALYFCASSVVASGYNEQFFGPGTRLTVL.

This clonotype was seen at least ten times. The chain links TRBV5-1 to TRBJ1-2; 7 bases agree with TRBD1. The CDR3 consists of 14 residues. Germline CDR1 is SGHRS and CDR2 is YFSETQ. Losses at the gene ends were 4 bases for V and 0 bases for J; bases not matched to a gene: 3. CDR3 in DNA: TGCGCCAGCAGCGGCGGGACAGCTAACTATGGCTACACCTTC. Its translation: CASSGGTANYGYTF.

This clonotype has at least ten counts. The rearrangement joins TRBV24-1 to TRBJ2-1; 7 bases map to TRBD1. Germline V lookup: CDR1 KGHDR, CDR2 SFDVKD. The CDR3 consists of 12 residues. With 5 bases clipped from V and 8 bases from J, the junction kept 2 bases outside the gene matches. Here the CDR3 reads CATSGRGYEQFF. The CDR3 region has the DNA TGTGCCACCAGTGGCAGGGGGTATGAGCAGTTCTTC.

This chain uses TRBV28 with TRBJ2-5, with D possibly matching TRBD2 (6 bases). The CDR3 totals 14 residues. Trimming left V 6 bases short and J 1 base short, with 12 bases between. Germline assignment: CDR1 MDHEN and CDR2 SYDVKM. The CDR3 reads CASSRGSLQETQYF. The CDR3 DNA is TGTGCCAGCAGCCGGGGGTCCCTCCAAGAGACCCAGTACTTC. Together with reference TRBV28 and TRBJ2-5, the CDR3 gives the full variable domain: DVKVTQSSRYLVKRTGEKVFLECVQDMDHENMFWYRQDPGLGLRLIYFSYDVKMKEKGDIPEGYSVSREKKERFSLILESASTNQTSMYLCASSRGSLQETQYFGPGTRLLVL.

This clonotype was seen many times. The CDR3 reads CASSVLGLAEETQYF. The DNA of the CDR3 is TGCGCCAGCAGTGTACTCGGACTAGCGGAAGAGACCCAGTACTTC. The rearrangement joins TRBV10-2 to TRBJ2-5, with TRBD2 matching 10 bases. The CDR3 is made up of 15 amino acids. Looked up from germline, CDR1 is WSHSY and CDR2 is SAAADI. V lost 4 bases and J lost 3; bases outside the gene matches: 5.

At least ten counts were recorded for this clonotype. This rearrangement joins TRBV13 to TRBJ1-1; tentative D call: TRBD1 (5 bases). V lost 5 bases, J lost 1 base, and 11 bases lay in between. Germline CDR1 and CDR2: PRHDT and FYEKMQ (reference sequence). This CDR3 has 14 residues. CDR3: CASSIGGGNTEAFF. The CDR3 DNA follows: TGTGCCAGCAGCATCGGTGGGGGGAACACTGAAGCTTTCTTT.

This clonotype was observed at least ten times. CDR3 residues: CASSLDSDNYGYTF. The CDR3 region has the DNA TGCGCCAGCAGCTTGGACAGCGACAACTATGGCTACACCTTC. V and J are TRBV5-1 and TRBJ1-2; D gene uncertain. The CDR3 has 14 amino acids. Germline lookup yields CDR1 SGHRS and CDR2 YFSETQ. V lost 0 bases and J lost 2, with 8 bases in between.

This clonotype came up a few times. The V and J genes are TRBV6-5 and TRBJ2-5, with D perhaps assigned TRBD1 or TRBD2 (5 bases each). The germline V and J ends were trimmed by 0 bases and 5 bases, with 16 bases remaining between them. The CDR3 length is 16 residues. Germline CDR1 and CDR2: MNHEY and SVGAGI. The CDR3, as DNA: TGTGCCAGCAGTTACTCGATAGGGCAGGGAGAGGAGACCCAGTACTTC. This encodes CASSYSIGQGEETQYF.

This clonotype was observed at least ten times. This rearrangement joins TRBV7-9 to TRBJ2-7, with 11 bases that match TRBD1. The length of the CDR3 is 14 residues. Germline CDR1 and CDR2: SEHNR and FQNEAQ (reference sequence). The J segment lost 1 base and the V segment lost 5 bases, leaving 1 base of the junction unmatched. The CDR3, as DNA: TGTGCCAGCAGCGGACAGGGGGCATCCTACGAGCAGTACTTC. Translation gives CASSGQGASYEQYF.

The V and J genes are TRBV20-1 and TRBJ1-3; D remains unclear. The V end was cut by 0 bases, the J end by 3 bases, with 9 bases between. Germline CDR1 and CDR2: DFQATT and SNEGSKA (reference sequence). The CDR3 covers 14 residues. CDR3 DNA sequence: TGCAGTGCTAGAGAGCGGACCTATGGAAACACCATATATTTT. Encoded protein: CSARERTYGNTIYF.

This clonotype was seen a handful of times. V usage is TRBV11-2 and J usage is TRBJ1-1; the D gene is possibly TRBD1 (5 bases). Trimming left V 7 bases short and J 1 base short, with 16 bases between. The CDR3 is 15 amino acids. Per germline, CDR1 SGHAT and CDR2 FQNNGV. The CDR3 reads CASNPSLGGNTEAFF. In nucleotides, the CDR3 is TGTGCCAGCAATCCTTCCCTTGGGGGGAACACTGAAGCTTTCTTT. The full variable domain, its missing parts supplied by reference TRBV11-2 and TRBJ1-1, is EAGVAQSPRYKIIEKRQSVAFWCNPISGHATLYWYQQILGQGPKLLIQFQNNGVVDDSQLPKDRFSAERLKGVDSTLKIQPAKLEDSAVYLCASNPSLGGNTEAFFGQGTRLTVV.

In its sample, this clonotype was seen many times. J is TRBJ1-6 and V is TRBV19, with 9 bases fitting TRBD1. Looked up from germline, CDR1 is LNHDA and CDR2 is SQIVND (reference sequence). V was pared by 6 bases and J by 7 bases, with 1 base of the junction left unmatched. The CDR3 runs 13 residues. The CDR3 bases are TGTGCCAGTAGGGACAGGGGAAATTCACCCCTCCACTTT. Translated: CASRDRGNSPLHF.

As to this clonotype: A much larger clone is a single base away; this may be a read error. This rearrangement joins TRBV28 to TRBJ1-5; 7 bases align to TRBD1. The germline gives CDR1 MDHEN, CDR2 SYDVKM. V dropped 8 bases and J dropped 5; count of bases not matched to a gene: 9. The CDR3 runs to 14 residues. In nucleotides, the CDR3 is TGTGCCAGCGCACGCACAGGGGCCGATCAGCCCCAGCATTTT. Its protein product is CASARTGADQPQHF.

J is TRBJ2-3 and V is TRBV6-2 or TRBV6-3; D is possibly TRBD1 or TRBD2 (5 bases each). Trimming pared 5 bases from V and 2 bases from J, leaving 11 bases between. The CDR3 totals 14 residues. From germline, CDR1 is MNHEY and CDR2 SVGEGT. The CDR3 loop reads CASSDTGTTDTQYF. In DNA form, the CDR3 reads TGTGCCAGCAGTGATACTGGGACCACAGATACGCAGTATTTT.

The chain combines TRBV14 with TRBJ1-3; no reliable D call. Germline V gene sequence: CDR1 SGHDN, CDR2 FVKESK. Trimming pared 4 bases from V and 0 bases from J, leaving 13 bases between. The CDR3 contains 16 residues. CDR3 DNA sequence: TGTGCCAGCAGCCCGCCGCAGGTTTACTCTGGAAACACCATATATTTT. Encoded protein: CASSPPQVYSGNTIYF.

This clonotype showed up many times. The rearrangement joins TRBV11-2 to TRBJ2-5; 7 nucleotides align to TRBD1. V lost 1 base and J lost 5; bases outside the gene matches: 10. This CDR3 contains 16 residues. The germline V gene has CDR1 SGHAT and CDR2 FQNNGV. The CDR3 nucleotides read TGTGCCAGCAGCTTAGGGTCGGGACAGCGCAGGGAGACCCAGTACTTC. Its protein product is CASSLGSGQRRETQYF.

This clonotype was detected ten times or more. The chain recombines TRBV19 with TRBJ2-2; TRBD1 matches at 8 bases. This CDR3 comprises 14 residues. Trimming cost V 6 bases and J 6 bases; bases outside gene matches: 6. Germline loops: CDR1 LNHDA, CDR2 SQIVND (reference sequence). The CDR3 DNA reads as TGTGCCAGTAGGATGGACAGGGACTCCGGGGAGCTGTTTTTT. Its protein is CASRMDRDSGELFF.

The V gene is TRBV19, the J gene TRBJ1-4, with 7 bases matching TRBD1. Germline loops: CDR1 LNHDA, CDR2 SQIVND (reference sequence). There are 17 residues in the CDR3. V gave up 4 bases and J gave up 5 bases; unmatched junction bases: 13. The chain's CDR3 is CASSTPHRTGANEKLFF. The CDR3 DNA sequence: TGTGCCAGTAGTACCCCCCACCGGACAGGCGCGAATGAAAAACTGTTTTTT.